A single sample gave rise to the 32 T cell receptor beta chains below, sequenced in a study of blood T cells in healthy people across ages. Using a J-beta primer mix together with a sample-barcoded 5' primer, a second PCR was run for roughly 6 to 11 cycles. A single record per CDR3 protein comes from TCRdb applying MiXCR to the 5' RACE reads. The table shows roughly 410,000 distinct CDR3 sequences, with 50% to 60% occurring only once. The specimen was blood. The receptor set was obtained from a man aged 55 to 70 in good health.

The chain has TRBV5-1 and TRBJ2-5, with D possibly being TRBD1 or TRBD2 (6 bases each). Germline V gene lookup returns CDR1 SGHRS and CDR2 YFSETQ. This CDR3 region has 13 residues. V dropped 4 bases and J dropped 5 bases, with 12 bases sitting between them. The CDR3 sequence: CASSTVGGETQYF. In DNA form, the CDR3 reads TGCGCCAGCAGCACGGTAGGGGGGGAGACCCAGTACTTC.

This chain connects TRBV3-1 to TRBJ2-3; D may be TRBD1 (6 bases). The CDR3 has 17 amino acids. Germline loops: CDR1 LGHDT, CDR2 YNNKEL (reference sequence). Trimming shortened V by 0 bases and J by 0 bases, and 13 bases separated the two germline ends. The CDR3 loop reads CASSQDRRGPSTDTQYF. The CDR3 DNA reads TGTGCCAGCAGCCAAGATCGCAGGGGCCCGAGCACAGATACGCAGTATTTT.

The V gene is TRBV6-5, the J gene TRBJ2-7; D unclear. Germline lookup yields CDR1 MNHEY and CDR2 SVGAGI. CDR3 length: 12 amino acids. Here the CDR3 reads CAAQGQQYEQYF. The CDR3 nucleotides are TGTGCTGCACAAGGGCAGCAGTACGAGCAGTACTTC.

The rearrangement joins TRBV2 to TRBJ1-4; 11 bases fit TRBD1. CDR1 and CDR2 from the germline V gene are SNHLY and FYNNEI. J gave up 11 bases and V 7 bases, and 12 bases lay outside the gene matches. This CDR3 has 15 residues. DNA for the CDR3: TGTGCCAGCACCTTGGACAGGGGGCGTTTAGAGAAACTGTTTTTT. Translating it yields CASTLDRGRLEKLFF.

The chain is built from TRBV2 and TRBJ2-4; D possibly uses TRBD1 or TRBD2 (6 bases each). V was trimmed by 1 base and J by 0 bases, leaving 10 bases between them. Germline CDR1 and CDR2: SNHLY and FYNNEI. This CDR3 spans 16 amino acids. The CDR3 nucleotides read TGTGCCAGCAGTGAAGTCCGGGGGCTAGCCAAAAACATTCAGTACTTC. This codes for CASSEVRGLAKNIQYF.

The genes are TRBV5-5 and TRBJ2-3, with 10 bases identical to TRBD1. Germline loops: CDR1 SGHKS, CDR2 YYEKEE (reference sequence). V was pared by 3 bases and J by 0 bases, with 7 bases of the junction left unmatched. The CDR3 extends over 17 amino acids. CDR3 nucleotide sequence: TGTGCCAGCAGCTCTTACCGACAGGGGGCTAGCACAGATACGCAGTATTTT. Protein product: CASSSYRQGASTDTQYF. The full variable domain, its missing parts supplied by reference TRBV5-5 and TRBJ2-3, is DAGVTQSPTHLIKTRGQQVTLRCSPISGHKSVSWYQQVLGQGPQFIFQYYEKEERGRGNFPDRFSARQFPNYSSELNVNALLLGDSALYLCASSSYRQGASTDTQYFGPGTRLTVL.

In its sample, this clonotype was seen many times. This chain connects TRBV9 to TRBJ2-7, with D maybe TRBD2 (6 bases). The germline CDR1 and CDR2 sequences are SGDLS and YYNGEE. The CDR3 extends over 15 amino acids. V lost 1 base to trimming and J lost 3 bases, with 14 bases between them. The CDR3 reads CASSVYPGVLYEQYF. The CDR3, as DNA: TGTGCCAGCAGCGTATATCCGGGGGTCCTCTACGAGCAGTACTTC.

This chain links TRBV10-3 with TRBJ2-7; 8 bases agree with TRBD1. The junction had 7 bases not matched to a gene; V was cut back by 4 bases and J by 5 bases. Germline V gene data show CDR1 as ENHRY and CDR2 as SYGVKD. The CDR3 contains 14 residues. The CDR3, as DNA: TGTGCCATCAGTGGGCAGGGGGCTAGTGACGAGCAGTACTTC. Amino acids: CAISGQGASDEQYF.

V usage is TRBV14 and J usage is TRBJ2-1; no clear D. This CDR3 is built from 16 residues. The V end lost 2 bases, the J end lost 0 bases, and 11 bases lay between the germline ends. Germline CDR1 is SGHDN and CDR2 is FVKESK. This CDR3 is CASSQQPPGSYNEQFF. The CDR3 DNA reads as TGTGCCAGCAGCCAACAACCGCCGGGCTCCTACAATGAGCAGTTCTTC.

This clonotype was observed many times. The V gene is TRBV28, the J gene TRBJ2-3, with a weak D call TRBD1 (6 bases). V gave up 5 bases and J gave up 2 bases, with 20 bases separating them. From germline, CDR1 is MDHEN and CDR2 SYDVKM. This CDR3 is 17 amino acids long. The DNA for the CDR3 is TGTGCCAGCAGTCCCCGACAGGTGGGGTCGATCACAGATACGCAGTATTTT. Translation: CASSPRQVGSITDTQYF. Using reference TRBV28 and TRBJ2-3 for the parts outside the CDR3, the full variable domain is DVKVTQSSRYLVKRTGEKVFLECVQDMDHENMFWYRQDPGLGLRLIYFSYDVKMKEKGDIPEGYSVSREKKERFSLILESASTNQTSMYLCASSPRQVGSITDTQYFGPGTRLTVL.

J is TRBJ2-1 and V is TRBV6-2 or TRBV6-3; 9 bases align to TRBD2. The CDR3 runs to 14 residues. Germline V lookup: CDR1 MNHEY, CDR2 SVGEGT. The V gene end was trimmed by 10 bases and the J gene end by 13 bases; junction bases not matched to a gene: 17. CDR3 sequence reads: CATLRGLADLRQFF. The CDR3, as DNA: TGTGCCACCCTCAGGGGACTAGCCGACCTAAGACAGTTCTTC.

The chain carries TRBV10-3 and TRBJ2-4; 7 bases are a match to TRBD1. Judging by the DNA end, TRBJ2-7 fits better; the J call may be wrong. Germline lookup yields CDR1 ENHRY and CDR2 SYGVKD. This CDR3 region has 14 residues. The CDR3 DNA follows: TGTGCCATCAGTGAGTCGGGACAGAACTACGAGCAGTACTTC. It encodes CAISESGQNYEQYF.

The CDR3 reads CATSGRETASSTDTQYF. DNA for the CDR3: TGTGCCACCAGTGGCAGGGAGACGGCCTCGAGCACAGATACGCAGTATTTT. The V gene is TRBV24-1, the J gene TRBJ2-3; D is tentatively TRBD1 or TRBD2 (5 bases each). Germline assignment: CDR1 KGHDR and CDR2 SFDVKD. With 5 bases removed from V and 0 bases from J, the gap between germline ends came to 17 bases. The CDR3 spans 17 residues.

This chain connects TRBV29-1 to TRBJ2-3; D ambiguous. V lost 7 bases to trimming and J lost 0 bases, with 8 bases between them. CDR1 is SQVTM, CDR2 ANQGSEA, per germline. The CDR3 covers 12 residues. CDR3 region: CSARVSTDTQYF. The DNA of the CDR3 is TGCAGCGCCCGGGTCAGCACAGATACGCAGTATTTT.

This CDR3 is CASSSPGTLREQYF. The CDR3 DNA sequence: TGTGCCAGCAGCTCCCCCGGGACTCTACGAGAGCAGTACTTC. The chain joins TRBV7-2 to TRBJ2-5; TRBD2 might be the D (6 bases). CDR1 is SGHTA, CDR2 FQGNSA, per germline. The CDR3 runs 14 residues. With 4 bases removed from V and 11 bases from J, the gap between germline ends came to 20 bases. Drawing the rest from reference TRBV7-2 and TRBJ2-5, the complete variable domain is GAGVSQSPSNKVTEKGKDVELRCDPISGHTALYWYRQSLGQGLEFLIYFQGNSAPDKSGLPSDRFSAERTGGSVSTLTIQRTQQEDSAVYLCASSSPGTLREQYFGPGTRLLVL.

Only one count was recorded for this clonotype. This chain links TRBV20-1 with TRBJ2-4; 8 bases align to TRBD2. The end of the DNA fits TRBJ2-7 better, so the J call may be wrong. CDR1 and CDR2 (germline): DFQATT, SNEGSKA (reference sequence). The CDR3 contains 14 residues. In DNA, the CDR3 is TGCAGTGCTAGTTTTAGCGGGGCAACCTACGAGCAGTACTTC. It specifies CSASFSGATYEQYF.

V gene TRBV28 combines with J gene TRBJ1-5; the D is unclear. Germline CDR1 MDHEN, CDR2 SYDVKM. The CDR3 length is 12 residues. The germline V and J ends were trimmed by 6 bases and 4 bases, with 7 bases remaining between them. CDR3: CASRQRNQPQHF. The CDR3 nucleotides read TGTGCCAGCAGGCAGAGAAATCAGCCCCAGCATTTT. The full variable domain, in which reference TRBV28 and TRBJ1-5 provide the parts outside the CDR3, is DVKVTQSSRYLVKRTGEKVFLECVQDMDHENMFWYRQDPGLGLRLIYFSYDVKMKEKGDIPEGYSVSREKKERFSLILESASTNQTSMYLCASRQRNQPQHFGDGTRLSIL.

This clonotype was counted many times. This rearrangement joins TRBV7-2 to TRBJ1-2, with D perhaps TRBD1 (6 bases). Between the trimmed V and J ends, which lost 5 bases and 0 bases, there was a span of 16 bases. The CDR3 covers 16 residues. Germline CDR1 and CDR2: SGHTA and FQGNSA. CDR3: CASSLRLGGSNYGYTF. DNA of the CDR3: TGTGCCAGCAGCCTTAGATTAGGGGGTTCTAACTATGGCTACACCTTC.

The chain joins TRBV20-1 to TRBJ2-5; 12 bases align to TRBD2. Per germline, CDR1 DFQATT and CDR2 SNEGSKA (reference sequence). Trimming at V came to 3 bases and at J to 4 bases, leaving 9 bases not matched to a gene. The CDR3 sequence is 16 residues long. CDR3 in DNA: TGCAGTGCTAGTCCTAGCGGGGGGGCCTTGAGAGAGACCCAGTACTTC. This sequence encodes CSASPSGGALRETQYF.

This chain links TRBV6-5 with TRBJ2-7; TRBD1 agrees at 7 bases. Germline CDR1 reads MNHEY; CDR2 reads SVGAGI. CDR3 size: 15 residues. Losses at the gene ends were 0 bases for V and 8 bases for J; bases not matched to a gene: 10. DNA of the CDR3: TGTGCCAGCAGTTACTCCGGGACAGCGCGGCCCAAGCAGTACTTC. It translates to CASSYSGTARPKQYF.

The chain uses TRBV28 and TRBJ2-5; 9 bases line up with TRBD1. Germline trimming cut 6 bases from V and 8 bases from J; bases unmatched to any gene: 13. Germline values: CDR1 MDHEN, CDR2 SYDVKM. There are 15 residues in the CDR3. This CDR3 reads CASSPSGTGPSTQYF. The CDR3 coding sequence is TGTGCCAGCAGCCCCTCCGGGACAGGGCCTTCAACCCAGTACTTC.

CDR3 DNA sequence: TGTGCCAGCAGACGCCAGGGGCTCGAGCAGTACTTC. It encodes CASRRQGLEQYF. The rearrangement uses TRBV28 and TRBJ2-7; tentative D call: TRBD1 (6 bases). V shed 6 bases and J shed 6 bases, with 12 bases lying between them. The CDR3 extends over 12 amino acids. Germline CDR1 is MDHEN and CDR2 is SYDVKM.

The rearrangement links TRBV12-3 or TRBV12-4 to TRBJ2-1, with a tentative D call TRBD2 (5 bases). The CDR3 sequence is 13 residues long. The V gene lost 5 bases and the J gene lost 10 bases, with 15 bases spanning the gap. CDR3 nucleotides: TGTGCCAGCAGTCCCGGACTGCCCCAAGAGCAGTTCTTC. This gives the protein CASSPGLPQEQFF.

This clonotype was counted once. The chain recombines TRBV28 with TRBJ2-5; D gene uncertain. V was cut by 2 bases and J by 11 bases, with 18 bases left in between. CDR3 length: 14 residues. Germline loops: CDR1 MDHEN, CDR2 SYDVKM. The CDR3 loop reads CASSLTLSRLGQYF. In DNA form, the CDR3 reads TGTGCCAGCAGTTTAACCTTGTCTAGGCTGGGGCAGTACTTC.

The chain is built from TRBV30 and TRBJ1-1, with D unclear. Trimming pared 0 bases from V and 1 base from J, leaving 9 bases between. The V gene's germline CDR1 is GTSNPN and CDR2 SVGIG (reference sequence). The CDR3 covers 14 residues. In DNA form, the CDR3 reads TGTGCCTGGAGTGTCTCCCGACGGAACACTGAAGCTTTCTTT. Residues: CAWSVSRRNTEAFF.

The V gene is TRBV6-5, the J gene TRBJ2-7, with no clear D. Per germline, CDR1 MNHEY and CDR2 SVGAGI. The CDR3 contains 14 residues. Deletions cut 8 bases from V and 0 bases from J, with 14 bases between. The CDR3 is CASARALSSYEQYF. The CDR3 nucleotides read TGTGCCAGCGCGCGAGCGTTAAGCTCCTACGAGCAGTACTTC.

There are a few counts of this clonotype. The chain joins TRBV7-2 to TRBJ2-3; unclear D gene. The ends were cut back, 6 bases at V and 6 bases at J, with 22 bases in the middle. Germline V gene sequence: CDR1 SGHTA, CDR2 FQGNSA. The CDR3 is 16 residues long. CDR3 sequence reads: CASSPSPGLRSDTQYF. CDR3 nucleotides: TGTGCCAGCAGTCCCTCCCCGGGCCTCCGGTCGGATACGCAGTATTTT.

This clonotype was counted a few times. This chain joins TRBV6-5 and TRBJ2-1; D perhaps matches TRBD2 (7 bases). The V gene's germline CDR1 is MNHEY and CDR2 SVGAGI. V was pared by 2 bases and J by 8 bases, with 16 bases between. This CDR3 region has 15 residues. Written as DNA, the CDR3 is TGTGCCAGCAGTTACGGGGGGGCCCGTAATCATGAGCAGTTCTTC. Translated: CASSYGGARNHEQFF.

This chain joins TRBV7-2 and TRBJ2-1; 14 bases map to TRBD2. Germline loops: CDR1 SGHTA, CDR2 FQGNSA. With 1 base clipped from V and 4 bases from J, the junction kept 12 bases outside the gene matches. The CDR3 has 20 residues. This chain's CDR3 is CASSLERPGTSGSGYNEQFF. CDR3 nucleotide sequence: TGTGCCAGCAGCTTAGAAAGGCCCGGGACTAGCGGGAGCGGGTACAATGAGCAGTTCTTC. The complete variable domain, with remaining parts taken from reference TRBV7-2 and TRBJ2-1, reads GAGVSQSPSNKVTEKGKDVELRCDPISGHTALYWYRQSLGQGLEFLIYFQGNSAPDKSGLPSDRFSAERTGGSVSTLTIQRTQQEDSAVYLCASSLERPGTSGSGYNEQFFGPGTRLTVL.

This clonotype showed up just a few times. This sequence joins TRBV6-2 or TRBV6-3 and TRBJ2-3, with TRBD1 as a possible D gene (5 bases). The CDR3 is 14 amino acids. Between the trimmed V and J ends, which lost 7 bases and 1 base, there was a span of 12 bases. From germline, CDR1 is MNHEY and CDR2 SVGEGT. The CDR3, as DNA: TGTGCCAGCACCGCGACAGCCCGCACAGATACGCAGTATTTT. Protein sequence: CASTATARTDTQYF.

This clonotype was counted only a few times. The rearrangement joins TRBV7-2 to TRBJ2-5, with 14 positions matching TRBD2. Trimming at V came to 4 bases and at J to 5 bases, leaving 9 bases not matched to a gene. Germline loops: CDR1 SGHTA, CDR2 FQGNSA. This CDR3 is 17 amino acids long. In DNA form, the CDR3 reads TGTGCCAGCAGCTCACTACAGACTAGCGGGAGGGTGGAGACCCAGTACTTC. As protein: CASSSLQTSGRVETQYF.

The chain is built from TRBV27 and TRBJ1-1; 7 bases are shared with TRBD1. The CDR3 extends over 14 amino acids. CDR1 MNHEY and CDR2 SMNVEV come from the germline V gene (reference sequence). After removal of 5 bases from V and 5 bases from J, the junction contained 8 bases not matched to a gene. The CDR3 coding sequence is TGTGCCAGCAGTAAAGAAGACAGGGTAACTGAAGCTTTCTTT. Translation: CASSKEDRVTEAFF.